Below, 12 T cell receptor beta chains from the same sample are listed, as sequenced in a study of T cells expressing NK-cell markers (dated by TCRdb to 2018 to 2021). The library was prepared using 5' RACE. Sequencing used an Illumina HiSeq 2000. TCRdb reprocessed the reads and assigns one entry to each CDR3 protein sequence, leaving out DNA. The sample has a few hundred thousand distinct CDR3 sequences on record. 1.4% to 1.5% of the sample rests with the top ten. The sequenced material came from blood T cells: a sorted CD56 or NKG2C T cell subset, CD4+ or CD8+ T cells, or bulk PBMC T cells (not recorded which). These receptor sequences come from a woman in her forties or fifties in good health. Donor details come from another sample of the same person, matched by shared clones.

This chain links TRBV20-1 with TRBJ2-1; no DNA is available, so the TRBD1 call from TCRdb remains unchecked. The CDR3 sequence is 15 residues long. The V gene's germline CDR1 is DFQATT and CDR2 SNEGSKA (reference sequence). The CDR3 protein is CSAGVRTGVSNEQFF.

The gene calls are TRBV28 and TRBJ1-4. The CDR3 is 12 residues long. Germline CDR1 and CDR2: MDHEN and SYDVKM. CDR3 sequence: CASSLLQGTLFF.

The V gene is TRBV20-1, the J gene TRBJ1-2; the TRBD1 assignment by TCRdb is unverifiable without DNA. The CDR3 sequence is 15 residues long. Germline-derived CDR1 and CDR2 are DFQATT and SNEGSKA (reference sequence). CDR3: CSARVEQGSNYGYTF.

The chain's CDR3 is CATSGGGTDTQYF. V is TRBV24-1 and J is TRBJ2-3; TCRdb calls TRBD2, which cannot be checked without DNA. The CDR3 length is 13 residues. The germline V gene encodes CDR1 KGHDR and CDR2 SFDVKD.

This chain joins TRBV2 and TRBJ2-5; TCRdb's D call of TRBD1 is untestable without DNA. This CDR3 is built from 15 residues. Germline loops: CDR1 SNHLY, CDR2 FYNNEI. CDR3 residues: CASRVRTGTLETQYF. The full variable domain, its missing parts supplied by reference TRBV2 and TRBJ2-5, is EPEVTQTPSHQVTQMGQEVILRCVPISNHLYFYWYRQILGQKVEFLVSFYNNEISEKSEIFDDQFSVERPDGSNFTLKIRSTKLEDSAMYFCASRVRTGTLETQYFGPGTRLLVL.

The chain has TRBV12-5 and TRBJ2-1; TCRdb gives TRBD2 as the D gene, but with no DNA this cannot be confirmed. This CDR3 comprises 12 residues. Germline CDR1 reads LGHNT; CDR2 reads FRNRAP. This CDR3 reads CASGRVPNEQFF.

The rearrangement joins TRBV27 to TRBJ2-3; TCRdb indicates TRBD1, and absent DNA this call remains unverified. Looked up from germline, CDR1 is MNHEY and CDR2 is SMNVEV (reference sequence). CDR3 length: 14 amino acids. The CDR3 sequence is CASQTVLFPDTQYF.

The chain recombines TRBV24-1 with TRBJ2-7; TCRdb's D call of TRBD1 is untestable without DNA. The CDR3 totals 15 residues. Germline CDR1 KGHDR, CDR2 SFDVKD. The CDR3 is CATSDSGTGSYEQYF.

The CDR3: CASSQLSGRLFDTGELFF. The chain recombines TRBV3-1 with TRBJ2-2. The CDR3 runs 18 residues. CDR1 LGHDT and CDR2 YNNKEL come from the germline V gene (reference sequence).

The chain couples TRBV7-2 to TRBJ1-1; TCRdb outputs TRBD1, but without DNA this stays unchecked. Germline V gene data show CDR1 as SGHTA and CDR2 as FQGNSA. The CDR3 covers 14 residues. The CDR3 here is CASSLVRGITEAFF. Variable domain in full (rest from reference TRBV7-2 and TRBJ1-1): GAGVSQSPSNKVTEKGKDVELRCDPISGHTALYWYRQSLGQGLEFLIYFQGNSAPDKSGLPSDRFSAERTGGSVSTLTIQRTQQEDSAVYLCASSLVRGITEAFFGQGTRLTVV.

The J gene is TRBJ1-1, the V gene TRBV12-3 or TRBV12-4; TCRdb selects TRBD1, and the lack of DNA leaves this call unchecked. This CDR3 is built from 14 residues. The CDR3 loop reads CASSLARGATEAFF.

This chain links TRBV20-1 with TRBJ1-2; TCRdb names TRBD1, which stays unverified in the absence of DNA. The CDR3 length is 17 residues. Germline CDR1 and CDR2: DFQATT and SNEGSKA (reference sequence). Here the CDR3 reads CSARDPSRGRTNYGYTF.